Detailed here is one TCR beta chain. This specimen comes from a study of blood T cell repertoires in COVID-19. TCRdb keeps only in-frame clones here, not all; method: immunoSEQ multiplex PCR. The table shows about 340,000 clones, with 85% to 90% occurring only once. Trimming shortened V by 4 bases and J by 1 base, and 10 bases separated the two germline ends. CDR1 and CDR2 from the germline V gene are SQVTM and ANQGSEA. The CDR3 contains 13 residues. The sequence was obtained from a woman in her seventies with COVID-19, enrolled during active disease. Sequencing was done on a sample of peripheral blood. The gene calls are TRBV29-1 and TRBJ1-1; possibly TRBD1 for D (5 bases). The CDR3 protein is CSVGQGPNTEAFF. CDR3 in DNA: TGCAGCGTTGGGCAGGGCCCGAACACTGAAGCTTTCTTT.